A selection of T cell receptor beta chains follows, all from one sample in a study of cytomegalovirus exposure and HLA in healthy donors. This table comes from immunoSEQ multiplex PCR, and its TCRdb copy is limited to in-frame clones, with some not included. This table holds under 200,000 clones, around 79% found once. Material: PBMCs. These receptors were taken from a woman between 40 and 50 years old in good health and CMV-seronegative. The CDR3 runs from the conserved cysteine through the conserved F or W. A D gene is named only where the DNA matches it firmly. Rows give clone size only sometimes, using once, few, many, or a class for an expanded clone.

V	length	size	J	D	CDR3	DNA
TRBV11-3	15	few	TRBJ2-5	TRBD1	CASSFGQGMSETQYF	TGTGCCAGCAGCTTCGGACAGGGGATGTCGGAGACCCAGTACTTC
TRBV6-1	15	.	TRBJ1-5	.	CASSGQGFSNQPQHF	TGTGCCAGCAGTGGGCAGGGGTTTAGCAATCAGCCCCAGCATTTT
TRBV19	15	.	TRBJ1-2	.	CASNGRAGDGYGYTF	TGTGCCAGTAATGGGCGGGCAGGGGATGGCTACGGCTACACCTTC
TRBV29-1	16	.	TRBJ2-2	TRBD1	CSVVLWQGANTGELFF	TGCAGCGTTGTGTTGTGGCAGGGGGCGAACACCGGGGAGCTGTTTTTT
TRBV5-8	17	many	TRBJ1-2	TRBD1	CASSQITGGSPDYGYTF	TGTGCCAGCAGCCAGATCACAGGGGGGTCCCCTGACTATGGCTACACCTTC
TRBV15	15	.	TRBJ1-1	.	CATSQAGRRRTEAFF	TGTGCCACCAGCCAGGCGGGGCGGAGGCGGACTGAAGCTTTCTTT
TRBV5-1	12	.	TRBJ2-1	.	CASSLALDEQFF	TGCGCCAGCAGCCTAGCCCTGGATGAGCAGTTCTTC
TRBV10-3	15	.	TRBJ1-4	.	CAISEQEAGRRKLFF	TGTGCCATCAGTGAACAGGAGGCAGGGAGGCGAAAACTGTTTTTT
TRBV5-1	18	.	TRBJ1-1	TRBD1	CASSLGVRQGAMNTEAFF	TGCGCCAGCAGCTTGGGGGTGCGGCAGGGGGCTATGAACACTGAAGCTTTCTTT
TRBV6-1	17	.	TRBJ2-7	.	CASSEAVNRLWSYEQYF	TGTGCCAGCAGTGAAGCCGTAAACAGGTTGTGGTCCTACGAGCAGTACTTC
TRBV29-1	12	.	TRBJ2-7	.	CSVEGDIGEQYF	TGCAGCGTTGAAGGTGATATCGGCGAGCAGTACTTC
TRBV11-2	13	.	TRBJ1-2	.	CASSIDRFYGYTF	TGTGCCAGCAGCATCGACAGATTCTATGGCTACACCTTC
TRBV19	16	.	TRBJ1-1	.	CASTHIGTTSLTEAFF	TGTGCCAGTACTCATATCGGGACAACGTCCTTGACTGAAGCTTTCTTT
TRBV7-2	14	.	TRBJ1-2	TRBD1	CASSLAWGTDGYTF	TGTGCCAGCAGCTTAGCGTGGGGGACAGATGGCTACACCTTC
TRBV2	18	once	TRBJ2-3	TRBD2	CASSASTSGGAGTDTQYF	TGTGCCAGCAGTGCCTCCACTAGCGGGGGGGCAGGCACAGATACGCAGTATTTT
TRBV10-2	16	.	TRBJ1-2	.	CASSEGLRGEGYGYTF	TGCGCCAGCAGTGAGGGCCTTCGAGGAGAAGGCTATGGCTACACCTTC
TRBV28	15	.	TRBJ2-7	TRBD2	CASSEPGLGLYEQYF	TGTGCCAGCAGTGAGCCGGGACTAGGTCTCTACGAGCAGTACTTC
TRBV29-1	17	.	TRBJ2-7	TRBD2	CSVEDRHSGLDYYEQYF	TGCAGCGTTGAAGATCGGCATTCGGGACTAGATTACTACGAGCAGTACTTC
TRBV2	12	many	TRBJ1-5	.	CASMKGNQPQHF	TGTGCCAGCATGAAGGGGAATCAGCCCCAGCATTTT
TRBV6-6	16	few	TRBJ2-5	TRBD1	CASSPGTGQRRETQYF	TGTGCCAGCAGCCCCGGGACAGGCCAACGGAGAGAGACCCAGTACTTC
TRBV5-1	14	.	TRBJ1-2	.	CASSLQGFSYGYTF	TGCGCCAGCAGCCTACAGGGATTTAGCTATGGCTACACCTTC
TRBV15	17	.	TRBJ2-2	TRBD2	CATSRDLGLAATGELFF	TGTGCCACCAGCAGAGATCTTGGACTAGCTGCGACCGGGGAGCTGTTTTTT
TRBV7-3	13	.	TRBJ2-1	.	CASRLNTDNEQFF	TGTGCCAGCAGACTAAACACTGACAATGAGCAGTTCTTC
TRBV30	16	.	TRBJ2-3	.	CAWRRRGGDRTDTQYF	TGTGCCTGGAGGCGACGGGGAGGAGATCGCACAGATACGCAGTATTTT
TRBV6-1	15	once	TRBJ1-5	TRBD1	CASSFGQGASQPQHF	TGTGCCAGCAGTTTTGGACAGGGGGCGAGTCAGCCCCAGCATTTT
TRBV6-1	14	.	TRBJ1-2	.	CASSERPGVRGYTF	TGTGCCAGCAGTGAAAGGCCAGGGGTCCGCGGCTACACCTTC
TRBV5-1	15	.	TRBJ1-1	.	CASSARVGGRTEAFF	TGCGCCAGCAGCGCCCGGGTGGGGGGGCGTACTGAAGCTTTCTTT
TRBV6-4	15	.	TRBJ2-5	.	CASSRPREGRETQYF	TGTGCCAGCTCCCGGCCTCGCGAGGGTCGAGAGACCCAGTACTTC
TRBV20-1	11	.	TRBJ2-1	.	CSAIHGNEQFF	TGCAGTGCCATTCACGGGAATGAGCAGTTCTTC
TRBV5-1	17	.	TRBJ1-2	TRBD1	CASSLASVSRGQDGYTF	TGCGCCAGCAGCTTGGCCAGTGTGTCCAGGGGGCAAGATGGCTACACCTTC
TRBV6-1	15	.	TRBJ2-7	TRBD2	CASRATGTTFYEQYF	TGTGCCAGCAGAGCAACCGGGACTACATTCTACGAGCAGTACTTC
TRBV7-9	13	.	TRBJ2-7	TRBD1	CASSWTGGNEQYF	TGTGCCAGCAGCTGGACAGGGGGCAACGAGCAGTACTTC
TRBV10-1	17	.	TRBJ1-4	.	CASPPSLPLRTNEKLFF	TGCGCCAGCCCACCCTCACTGCCCCTTCGGACTAATGAAAAACTGTTTTTT
TRBV27	14	.	TRBJ2-7	TRBD2	CASKTSGRSVEQYF	TGTGCCAGCAAGACTAGCGGGAGATCGGTCGAGCAGTACTTC
TRBV5-1	13	.	TRBJ2-7	TRBD1	CASSAQGVYEQYF	TGCGCCTCCTCCGCACAGGGGGTGTACGAGCAGTACTTC
TRBV2	13	.	TRBJ2-5	.	CASSDPLEVAQYF	TGTGCCAGCAGTGATCCGCTCGAGGTAGCCCAGTACTTC
TRBV5-1	12	.	TRBJ2-5	.	CASSFSQRPQYF	TGCGCCAGCAGCTTTTCACAGCGGCCCCAGTACTTC
TRBV9	15	.	TRBJ1-2	TRBD1	CASSVDGTGIYGYTF	TGTGCCAGCAGCGTGGACGGGACAGGGATCTATGGCTACACCTTC
TRBV5-4	15	.	TRBJ2-3	TRBD2	CASSFLAGSTDTQYF	TGTGCCAGCAGCTTCCTAGCGGGGAGCACAGATACGCAGTATTTT
TRBV19	12	.	TRBJ1-1	.	CASRRVNTEAFF	TGTGCCAGTCGCAGGGTTAACACTGAAGCTTTCTTT
TRBV4-3	15	.	TRBJ1-1	.	CASSQEARGNTEAFF	TGCGCCAGCAGCCAAGAGGCGCGGGGTAACACTGAAGCTTTCTTT
TRBV28	15	.	TRBJ1-2	.	CASSPWAGSGYGYTF	TGTGCCAGCAGCCCATGGGCAGGGTCGGGCTATGGCTACACCTTC
TRBV23-1	24	.	TRBJ2-2	.	CASSQSRNSFPSRRGPPNTGELFF	TGCGCCAGCAGTCAATCCCGAAACAGTTTCCCTAGTCGCAGGGGTCCCCCTAACACCGGGGAGCTGTTTTTT
TRBV6-4	12	once	TRBJ2-7	.	CASSDFRGEQYF	TGTGCCAGCAGTGACTTCAGGGGCGAGCAGTACTTC
TRBV10-3	15	.	TRBJ2-1	TRBD1	CAISDQGQGYNEQFF	TGTGCCATCAGTGATCAGGGACAGGGTTACAATGAGCAGTTCTTC
TRBV6-6	14	.	TRBJ1-2	TRBD1	CASSPGTGGYGYTF	TGTGCCAGCAGCCCCGGGACAGGGGGGTATGGCTACACCTTC
TRBV5-4	18	.	TRBJ2-3	TRBD2	CASSPSPPGLAGTDTQYF	TGTGCCAGCAGCCCGTCCCCCCCCGGACTAGCGGGGACAGATACGCAGTATTTT